The 14 T cell receptor beta chains below were found in one sample sequenced in a study of shared clonotypes between healthy human individuals. Sequenced by immunoSEQ multiplex PCR; TCRdb stores in-frame clones only, minus some. The sample lists about 2.4 million clones; approximately 94% were seen once. The sample was naive CD4+ T cells from PBMCs. Subset in this sample: CD45RA+ positively selected. The source is a man between 18 and 35 years old in good health. Some clones in this sample may be carry-over from other donors' samples.

The chain couples TRBV28 to TRBJ2-7, with D perhaps TRBD2 (5 bases). The length of the CDR3 is 11 residues. Trimming removed 5 bases from V and 7 bases from J, with 9 bases in between. Germline V gene lookup returns CDR1 MDHEN and CDR2 SYDVKM. The CDR3 spells CASSQRGEQYF. DNA of the CDR3: TGTGCCAGCAGTCAACGGGGTGAGCAGTACTTC.

This chain uses TRBV30 with TRBJ2-7; no firm D call. Between the trimmed V and J ends, which lost 4 bases and 3 bases, there was a span of 10 bases. This CDR3 is 12 amino acids long. Germline CDR1 GTSNPN, CDR2 SVGIG (reference sequence). CDR3 loop: CAWTKGNYEQYF. CDR3 DNA sequence: TGTGCCTGGACTAAAGGCAACTACGAGCAGTACTTC.

The chain has TRBV21-1 and TRBJ1-2. TRBV21-1 is an annotated pseudogene. CDR3 length: 13 amino acids. This chain's CDR3 is CASSKSPIGGYTF. The CDR3 nucleotides are TGTGCCAGCAGCAAATCCCCCATCGGTGGCTACACCTTC.

This clone has just one count. The chain links TRBV28 to TRBJ1-2, with D unclear. Trimming pared 3 bases from V and 0 bases from J, leaving 11 bases between. The length of the CDR3 is 15 residues. Germline loops: CDR1 MDHEN, CDR2 SYDVKM. The chain's CDR3 is CASSLTGIANYGYTF. In DNA, the CDR3 is TGTGCCAGCAGTTTGACGGGCATAGCTAACTATGGCTACACCTTC.

CDR3 nucleotides: TGTGTCAGAATCCCTGGGCAGGGGGTCAACAATGAGCAGTTCTTC. It codes for CVRIPGQGVNNEQFF. The chain links TRBV7-5 to TRBJ2-1; TRBD1, the table's D call, was not compared with the DNA. TRBV7-5 is a pseudogene. The CDR3 runs to 15 residues.

The chain is built from TRBV7-2 and TRBJ2-2; either TRBD1 or TRBD2 may fit D (5 bases each). The CDR3 totals 14 residues. The germline gives CDR1 SGHTA, CDR2 FQGNSA. Trimming removed 3 bases at V and 9 bases at J, with 14 bases between. In DNA form, the CDR3 reads TGTGCCAGCAGCTTCCTCAGGGCGGGTCGGGAGCTGTTTTTT. The encoded protein is CASSFLRAGRELFF.

V usage is TRBV11-1 and J usage is TRBJ2-5, with 8 bases fitting TRBD2. The CDR3 is made up of 14 amino acids. Germline V lookup: CDR1 SGHAT, CDR2 FQDESV (reference sequence). V trimming: 5 bases; J trimming: 1 base; junction bases outside the gene matches: 3. The CDR3 protein is CASSRGGFQETQYF. The CDR3 DNA sequence: TGTGCCAGCAGCCGGGGGGGGTTCCAAGAGACCCAGTACTTC.

The chain joins TRBV11-1 to TRBJ2-1; 8 nucleotides align to TRBD2. The V gene's germline CDR1 is SGHAT and CDR2 FQDESV (reference sequence). With 3 bases clipped from V and 10 bases from J, the junction kept 2 bases outside the gene matches. The CDR3 sequence is 12 residues long. CDR3 nucleotide sequence: TGTGCCAGCAGCTTCGGCGGGAGGGAGCAGTTCTTC. The encoded protein is CASSFGGREQFF.

The chain has TRBV28 and TRBJ2-3; D perhaps matches TRBD1 (5 bases). The CDR3 contains 16 residues. Trimming removed 4 bases from V and 2 bases from J, with 16 bases in between. Per the germline V gene, CDR1 is MDHEN and CDR2 is SYDVKM. CDR3 DNA sequence: TGTGCCAGCAGTTCCTCCTGGCAGGGCGTCACAGATACGCAGTATTTT. Amino acid sequence: CASSSSWQGVTDTQYF. Full variable domain (missing parts from reference TRBV28 and TRBJ2-3): DVKVTQSSRYLVKRTGEKVFLECVQDMDHENMFWYRQDPGLGLRLIYFSYDVKMKEKGDIPEGYSVSREKKERFSLILESASTNQTSMYLCASSSSWQGVTDTQYFGPGTRLTVL.

Only a few counts were recorded for this clone. The CDR3 sequence: CASARNYGYTF. CDR3 nucleotides: TGTGCCAGCGCGAGGAACTATGGCTACACCTTC. V gene TRBV7-9 combines with J gene TRBJ1-2; D uncertain. Trimming took 8 bases from V and 2 from J, leaving 6 bases between them. CDR1 and CDR2 (germline): SEHNR, FQNEAQ (reference sequence). This CDR3 is 11 amino acids long.

The chain is built from TRBV2 and TRBJ2-1, with D perhaps matching TRBD2 (6 bases). Trimming stripped 5 bases from V and 8 bases from J, with 10 bases between. CDR1 and CDR2 (germline): SNHLY, FYNNEI. There are 12 residues in the CDR3. The CDR3 region has the DNA TGTGCCAGCAGTAAGACTAGTTATGAGCAGTTCTTC. Protein product: CASSKTSYEQFF.

The chain joins TRBV19 to TRBJ1-1; D is possibly TRBD1 (5 bases). Between the trimmed V and J ends, which lost 9 bases and 4 bases, there was a span of 18 bases. Germline values: CDR1 LNHDA, CDR2 SQIVND (reference sequence). This CDR3 region has 14 residues. CDR3 nucleotides: TGTGCCAGCGAACAGTTGGGGGGTGGCACTGAAGCTTTCTTT. Translating gives CASEQLGGGTEAFF. The full variable domain, completed using reference TRBV19 and TRBJ1-1, is DGGITQSPKYLFRKEGQNVTLSCEQNLNHDAMYWYRQDPGQGLRLIYYSQIVNDFQKGDIAEGYSVSREKKESFPLTVTSAQKNPTAFYLCASEQLGGGTEAFFGQGTRLTVV.

This clone occurred once. The V call is TRBV2, the J call TRBJ2-5, with TRBD2 identical over 7 bases. CDR3 length: 13 residues. CDR1 is SNHLY, CDR2 FYNNEI, per germline. Losses at the gene ends were 3 bases for V and 7 bases for J; bases not matched to a gene: 5. CDR3 nucleotides: TGTGCCAGCAGTGATGGGGGGAGGGCGACCCAGTACTTC. Amino acids: CASSDGGRATQYF.

J is TRBJ2-1 and V is TRBV7-9; TRBD2 is a possible D gene (5 bases). CDR1 is SEHNR and CDR2 is FQNEAQ in the germline V gene (reference sequence). This CDR3 has 13 residues. The V end was cut by 0 bases, the J end by 7 bases, with 7 bases between. CDR3 DNA sequence: TGTGCCAGCAGCTTAGCCAGACTAAATGAGCAGTTCTTC. Its translation: CASSLARLNEQFF.